This T cell receptor beta chain was found in a study of OX40 agonist ivuxolimab in advanced cancers. About the study as a whole: Ivuxolimab was a fully human IgG2 agonistic monoclonal antibody targeting the costimulatory receptor OX40 (CD134). Among the roughly 52 dose-escalation patients, about 19 had hepatocellular carcinoma, 15 or so melanoma, 9 renal cell carcinoma and 9 head and neck cancer. Peripheral TCRbeta sequencing was intended to test whether TCR sequence diversity was altered and clonal T-cell expansion was caused by ivuxolimab. Intravenous ivuxolimab was administered to patients every 2 weeks at six dose levels: 0.01, 0.1, 0.3, 1.5, 3 and 10 mg/kg. Prior anti-PD-1, anti-PD-L1 or anti-CTLA-4 therapy was permitted, and checkpoint inhibitors had been received by around 39% of dose-escalation patients. A male proportion of under 85% and a mean age of roughly 58 years, ranging from about 20 to 79, were recorded for the dose-escalation cohort. Partial responses were achieved by three dose-escalation patients, of whom one had hepatocellular carcinoma and two had cutaneous melanoma. The paper reports the monotherapy dose-escalation portion (N of about 50 patients) of the phase I ivuxolimab trial. Study-wide findings and limitations: Low levels of normalized T-cell clonal expansion were also shown by some nonresponding patients. After ivuxolimab, expanded clones were on average more numerous among CD8+ T cells than among CD4+ T cells. In partial responders in the 0.1-3.0 mg/kg groups, normalized peripheral clonal expansion was found to be among the lowest, especially among CD8+ T cells. At doses of 0.1 to 3.0 mg/kg, clonal expansion of both CD4+ and CD8+ blood T cells was observed from baseline to week 6. The antigen specificity of the peripheral T cells that underwent clonal expansion was not determined.

A remark on this clone: The antigen this receptor binds is unknown. Base quality data are lacking; no much larger clone is found one base away.

The trial excluded patients who had a history of autoimmune disease or who were on systemic immunosuppression. In every dose cohort, peripheral blood was drawn for TCR sequencing at baseline, cycle 4 day 1, and cycle 7 day 1. Samples came from an open-label, multicenter, first-in-human phase I dose-escalation trial of ivuxolimab. Adults with locally advanced or metastatic head and neck squamous cell, hepatocellular, melanoma or renal cell carcinoma were enrolled in the trial. Before TCR sequencing, CD4+ T cells and CD8+ T cells were sorted from peripheral blood as separate populations. To sequence the TCRbeta CDR3 region, genomic DNA was isolated from the sorted cells. The immunoSEQ Assay was used to sequence the TCRbeta CDR3 regions. TCRdb limited this immuneACCESS table to in-frame rearrangements with V and J called. A share of clones is missing; checked studies link under half to unresolved V genes, and the rest is unexplained. The table for this sample lists about 77,000 clones; 87% of them were counted only once. 0.45% to 0.55% of the sample comes from the top ten.

The junction carries 12 bases between V and J, which are trimmed by 7 bases and 2 bases respectively. From its cysteine to its phenylalanine, the CDR3 spans 14 amino acids. Solely the CDR3 DNA is kept, with 42 bases framed from the first base. CDR1 WNHNN and CDR2 SYGVQD are derived from the germline V gene (reference sequence). Here the sequenced sample was CD4+ or CD8+ T cells sorted from blood, taken in a trial of the OX40 agonist ivuxolimab. The sequence came from an adult with an advanced solid tumor such as melanoma, head and neck, liver or kidney cancer. The rearrangement combines TRBV10-1 with TRBJ1-3, and perhaps TRBD1 as D gene, on 5 matching bases. The CDR3: CASKGDLAGNTIYF. In nucleotides, the sequence is TGCGCCAGCAAAGGGGACCTGGCTGGAAACACCATATATTTT.